This T cell receptor beta chain derives from a study of shared clonotypes between healthy human individuals (dated by TCRdb to 2020 to 2022). Background for the entire study: The cohort comprised a couple of women and three men aged 18 to 49 years. Leukapheresis yielded between about 0.8 and 9.5 billion PBMCs per donor. To increase sequencing depth and limit assay-specific biases, TCR repertoire library preparation and sequencing were carried out by different laboratories using diverse techniques. Blood TCR repertoires of about 5 healthy adults were deeply sequenced to estimate repertoire size and the extent of clonotype sharing between individuals. For each donor, CD4 naive and CD4 memory were each given three plates, CD8 naive was given two plates, and CD8 memory was given one plate.

The donors were healthy, HIV-negative adults who had no recently reported acute infections or vaccinations. Every donor was a Caucasian adult residing in Nashville, Tennessee, USA. Magnetic negative selection was used to enrich CD4+ T cells, after which naive cells were positively selected on CD45RA and the negative fraction became the memory subset. Blood was collected by leukapheresis, and PBMCs were isolated by Ficoll-Histopaque density gradient centrifugation and then cryopreserved in liquid nitrogen vapor phase. Purity and quantity of every magnetically sorted T cell population were checked by analytical flow cytometry. Genomic DNA was isolated from each sorted fraction and quantified by UV absorbance on a Nanodrop 2000c. As for this clone: Its specific antigen is unknown. No much larger clone is present one base from it, and per-base qualities are unavailable. This sample includes further DNA sequences coding for the same CDR3.

Overall results and qualifications from the work: Clonotypes shared by all four sorted-subset donors showed higher generation probabilities than non-shared clonotypes. Sampling was restricted to blood, and TCR repertoires in tissues likely differ from the TCR repertoires found in blood. Incomplete sequencing was indicated by rarefaction of sorted-subset datasets, despite the large sequencing depth. Estimated clonotype richness was generally larger for naive than for memory subsets. Across four donors, about 5% of naive CD4, more than 3% of naive CD8, 2% to 2.5% of memory CD4, and 0.4% to 0.45% of memory CD8 clonotypes were shared. The genetic and exposure-history diversity represented was limited by the small number of donors. Pairwise subsampling indicated that sequencing depth was expected to affect the degree of clonotype sharing among donors.

Trimming takes 1 base from V and 1 base from J, and the germline ends sit 5 bases apart. CDR3 length: 13 amino acids, cysteine to phenylalanine. CDR3 DNA is the only sequence kept; it has 39 bases, read in frame from the first base. Looking up the germline V gene (reference sequence) yields CDR1 SGHNT and CDR2 YYREEE. TCR CDR3 regions were amplified from genomic DNA by multiplex PCR using the deep immunoSEQ assay. For each cell subset, the extracted genomic DNA was distributed evenly across all wells of several immunoSEQ 96-well plates, and each plate served as one replicate. For sorted subsets, each replicate PCR was loaded with about 0.2 ug genomic DNA, equivalent to 30,000 or so T cell genomes. The purified libraries were quantified using a Qubit 3.0 fluorometer, sized with a Bioanalyzer 2100, and then quantified again using the KAPA Library Quantification kit. Every immunoSEQ 96-well plate was sequenced on a separate single-read 150-cycle Illumina NextSeq 550 flow cell. The original methods were these. Because the immunoSEQ output included only junctional sequences and no quality scores, the filtering could not be the same as the filtering used for full-length reads. To assign V/J genes and CDR3, sequences were annotated against IMGT germline references using PyIR, a Python wrapper for IgBLAST v1.9. Reads were removed for weak V/J assignments (E-value above 1e-6), missing CDR3, stop codons, out-of-frame junctions, or ambiguous translated residues. V3J clonotypes were defined as sequences sharing the same inferred V gene, J gene, and CDR3 amino acid sequence. To compute the percentage overlap between repertoires, the number of shared unique clonotypes was divided by the size of the smaller repertoire. Repertoire richness was assessed with RTK rarefaction, the Chao1 estimator, and Recon v2.1 estimates of unobserved clonotypes. OLGA was used to compute generation probabilities for all TCRbeta clonotypes that the gDNA method yielded from a handful of donors. The table was pulled from immuneACCESS by TCRdb, which kept in-frame rearrangements only. Such tables lose some clones; where checked, under half of the loss comes from unresolved V genes, and the rest has no known cause. V and J calls and clone size follow that table, whereas D and trimming were derived from the DNA. The sample contains roughly 1,600,000 clones, 98% of them found a single time. The ten largest make up 0.36% of the sample.

The sequencing sample was made of naive CD4+ T cells sorted from blood. The sample's cell subset or site label, in plain terms: CD45RA+ positively selected. The receptor was derived from a man in his thirties or forties in good health. The chain joins TRBV5-4 to TRBJ1-1; no D segment can be confidently identified. CDR3 loop: CASSLPPNTEAFF. The nucleotide sequence is given as TGTGCCAGCAGCTTGCCCCCGAACACTGAAGCTTTCTTT.